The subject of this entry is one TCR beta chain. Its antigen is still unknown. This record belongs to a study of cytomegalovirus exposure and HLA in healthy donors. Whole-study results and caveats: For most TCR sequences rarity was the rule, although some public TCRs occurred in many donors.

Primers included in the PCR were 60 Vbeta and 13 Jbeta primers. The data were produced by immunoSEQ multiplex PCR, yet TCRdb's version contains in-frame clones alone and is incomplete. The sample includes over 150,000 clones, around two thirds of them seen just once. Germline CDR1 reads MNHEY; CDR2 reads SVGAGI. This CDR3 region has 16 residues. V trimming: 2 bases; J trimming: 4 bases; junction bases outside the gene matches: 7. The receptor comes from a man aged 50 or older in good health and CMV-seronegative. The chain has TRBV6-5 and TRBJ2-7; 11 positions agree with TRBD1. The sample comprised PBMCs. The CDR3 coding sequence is TGTGCCAGCAGTTACCTCGCCGGACAGGGGGCTTACGAGCAGTACTTC. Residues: CASSYLAGQGAYEQYF.